This entry concerns a single T cell receptor beta chain. This specimen comes from a study of blood T cell repertoires in COVID-19. Study at large: Sample material is recorded as cDNA or gDNA derived from T cells, B-cell-depleted T cells, or PBMCs.

The table came from immunoSEQ multiplex PCR; TCRdb's copy has only in-frame clones and leaves some out. The table records about 270,000 clones, approximately 91% of them present only once. Participants came from roughly 24 US areas, aged roughly 18 to 89 years. In assigning cohorts, the study relied on participant-reported clinical history. This clonotype was obtained from a woman younger than 45 who had recovered from COVID-19. Input material: PBMCs or T cells enriched from blood (not recorded which).

CDR3 coding DNA: TGTGCCAGCAGCCCGAGGGTGGCGCCGACCCCGGTCACTGAAGCTTTCTTT. This sequence encodes CASSPRVAPTPVTEAFF. V usage is TRBV28 and J usage is TRBJ1-1; D ambiguous. CDR1 is MDHEN and CDR2 is SYDVKM in the germline V gene. There are 17 residues in the CDR3. V lost 6 bases and J lost 4, with 24 bases in between.